This TCR beta chain was observed in a study of T cell repertoires in cytomegalovirus infection. On the study more broadly: Based on public TCR beta signatures, there were indications of CMV infection and of a matching HLA type. The study's findings and limits: HLA-C-restricted, CMV-specific TCR beta clonotypes were dominant ex vivo. Cumulative frequency (of public TCR beta family members) identified carriers of CMV plus the relevant HLA.

V was clipped by 3 bases and J by 0 bases, with 10 bases between them. CDR3 length: 14 amino acids. In germline, CDR1 is DFQATT, CDR2 SNEGSKA (reference sequence). Points on this clonotype: The antigen is unknown.

TCRdb re-called the reads with MiXCR, one entry per CDR3 protein. The sample has about 360,000 distinct CDR3 sequences, around a sixth seen once. Sequenced sample: PBMCs. This chain links TRBV20-1 with TRBJ2-3; D is uncertain. The sequence derives from a human donor in good health (CMV status not recorded). Some clones in this sample may be carry-over from other donors' samples. CDR3 nucleotide sequence: TGCAGTGCTAGCGGAGCGACTAGCACAGATACGCAGTATTTT. This codes for CSASGATSTDTQYF.